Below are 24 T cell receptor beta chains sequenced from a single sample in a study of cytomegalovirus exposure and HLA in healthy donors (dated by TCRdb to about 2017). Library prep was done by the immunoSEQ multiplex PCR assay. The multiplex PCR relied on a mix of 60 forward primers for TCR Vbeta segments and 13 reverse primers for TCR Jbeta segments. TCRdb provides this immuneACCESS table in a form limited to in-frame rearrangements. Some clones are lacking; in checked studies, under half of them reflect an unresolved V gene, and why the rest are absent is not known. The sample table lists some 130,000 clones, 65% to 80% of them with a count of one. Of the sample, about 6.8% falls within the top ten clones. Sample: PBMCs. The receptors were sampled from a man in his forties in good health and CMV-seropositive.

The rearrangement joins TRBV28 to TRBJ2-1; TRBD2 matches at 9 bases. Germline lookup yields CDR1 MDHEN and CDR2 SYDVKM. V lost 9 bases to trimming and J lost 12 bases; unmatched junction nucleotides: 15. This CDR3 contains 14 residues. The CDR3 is CASVGTSPVRGQFF. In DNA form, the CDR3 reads TGTGCCAGTGTGGGGACTAGCCCCGTTCGGGGGCAGTTCTTC.

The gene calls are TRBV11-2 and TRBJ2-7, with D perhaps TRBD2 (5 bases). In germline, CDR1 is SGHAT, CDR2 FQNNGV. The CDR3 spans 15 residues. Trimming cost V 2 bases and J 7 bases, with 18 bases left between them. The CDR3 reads CASSLRARQRGEQYF. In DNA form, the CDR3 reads TGTGCCAGCAGCTTAAGGGCTAGACAACGAGGGGAGCAGTACTTC.

The CDR3 region is CASSERPWGEQYF. The CDR3 DNA follows: TGCGCCAGCAGTGAGCGGCCTTGGGGCGAGCAGTACTTC. The genes are TRBV10-1 and TRBJ2-5; unclear D gene. The J call may be faulty, since TRBJ2-7 better matches the DNA end. CDR1 WNHNN and CDR2 SYGVQD come from the germline V gene (reference sequence). This CDR3 has 13 amino acids.

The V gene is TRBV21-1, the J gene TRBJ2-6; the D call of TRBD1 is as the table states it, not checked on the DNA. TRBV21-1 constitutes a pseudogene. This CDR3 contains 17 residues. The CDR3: CASSKPGNRSGANVLTF. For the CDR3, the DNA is TGTGCCAGCAGCAAGCCAGGGAATAGGTCAGGGGCCAACGTCCTGACTTTC.

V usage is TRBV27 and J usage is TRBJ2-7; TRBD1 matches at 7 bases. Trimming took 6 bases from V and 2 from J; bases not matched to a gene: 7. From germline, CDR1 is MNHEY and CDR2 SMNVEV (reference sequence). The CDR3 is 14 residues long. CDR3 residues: CASRSQGVAYEQYF. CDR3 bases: TGTGCCAGCAGATCCCAGGGGGTGGCCTACGAGCAGTACTTC.

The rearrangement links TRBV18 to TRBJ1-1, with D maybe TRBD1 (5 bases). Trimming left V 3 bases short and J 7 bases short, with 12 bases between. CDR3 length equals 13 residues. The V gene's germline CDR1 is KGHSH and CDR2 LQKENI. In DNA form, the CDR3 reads TGTGCCAGCTCACCGGATGGACACCTTGAAGCTTTCTTT. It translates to CASSPDGHLEAFF.

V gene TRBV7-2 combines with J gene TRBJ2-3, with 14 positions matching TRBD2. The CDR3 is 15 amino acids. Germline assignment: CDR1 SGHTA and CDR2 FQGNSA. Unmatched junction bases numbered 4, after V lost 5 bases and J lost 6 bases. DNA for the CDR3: TGTGCCAGCAGCGCAAGGACTAGCGGGAGGGATACGCAGTATTTT. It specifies CASSARTSGRDTQYF.

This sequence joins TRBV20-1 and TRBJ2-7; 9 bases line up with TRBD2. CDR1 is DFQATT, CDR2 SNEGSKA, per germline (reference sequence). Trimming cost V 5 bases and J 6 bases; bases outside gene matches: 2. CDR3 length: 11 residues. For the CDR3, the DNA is TGCAGTGCTCGGCGGGAGGGCGAGCAGTACTTC. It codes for CSARREGEQYF.

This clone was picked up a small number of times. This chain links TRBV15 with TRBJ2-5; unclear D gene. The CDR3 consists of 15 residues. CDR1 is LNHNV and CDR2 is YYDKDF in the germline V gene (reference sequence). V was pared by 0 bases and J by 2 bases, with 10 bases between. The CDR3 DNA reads TGTGCCACCAGCAGAGATCGGCAGGAACAAGAGACCCAGTACTTC. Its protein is CATSRDRQEQETQYF.

CDR3 nucleotide sequence: TGTGCCAGCAGCTTAGGGGTATTGGGGAGAGGACAGCCCCAGCATTTT. Amino acid sequence: CASSLGVLGRGQPQHF. The gene calls are TRBV7-8 and TRBJ1-5; D gene uncertain. CDR3 length: 16 amino acids. Trimming removed 1 base at V and 7 bases at J, with 17 bases between. The germline V gene has CDR1 SGHVS and CDR2 FQNEAQ.

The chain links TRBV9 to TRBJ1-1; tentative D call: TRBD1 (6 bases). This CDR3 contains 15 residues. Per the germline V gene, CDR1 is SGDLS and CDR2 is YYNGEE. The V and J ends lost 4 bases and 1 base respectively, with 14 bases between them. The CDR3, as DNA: TGTGCCAGCAGCCCCCCTGGGGGGGCGAACACTGAAGCTTTCTTT. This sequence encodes CASSPPGGANTEAFF. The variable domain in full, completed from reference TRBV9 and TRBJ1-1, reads DSGVTQTPKHLITATGQRVTLRCSPRSGDLSVYWYQQSLDQGLQFLIQYYNGEERAKGNILERFSAQQFPDLHSELNLSSLELGDSALYFCASSPPGGANTEAFFGQGTRLTVV.

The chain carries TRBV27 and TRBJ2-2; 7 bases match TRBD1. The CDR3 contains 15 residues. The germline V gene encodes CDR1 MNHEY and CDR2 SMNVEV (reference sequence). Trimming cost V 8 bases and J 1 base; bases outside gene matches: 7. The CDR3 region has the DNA TGTGCCAGCGAGAGAGGACAGGAGAACACCGGGGAGCTGTTTTTT. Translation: CASERGQENTGELFF.

CDR3 sequence reads: CASSLGQGTTEAFF. CDR3 nucleotide sequence: TGTGCCAGCAGCCTAGGACAGGGGACGACTGAAGCTTTCTTT. This chain links TRBV5-8 with TRBJ1-1; 9 positions match TRBD1. Germline V lookup: CDR1 SGHTS, CDR2 YDEGEE. This CDR3 has 14 amino acids. V trimming: 4 bases; J trimming: 5 bases; junction bases outside the gene matches: 6.

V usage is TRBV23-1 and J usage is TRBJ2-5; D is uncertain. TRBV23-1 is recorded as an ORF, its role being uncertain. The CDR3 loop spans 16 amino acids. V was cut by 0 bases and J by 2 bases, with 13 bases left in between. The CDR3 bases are TGCGCCAGCAGTCAATCATCCCGACACAAGCAAGAGACCCAGTACTTC. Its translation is CASSQSSRHKQETQYF.

This chain's CDR3 is CALEAGAFNSPLHF. In DNA form, the CDR3 reads TGTGCCTTAGAGGCAGGGGCCTTCAATTCACCCCTCCACTTT. The rearrangement links TRBV30 to TRBJ1-6; maybe TRBD1 (6 bases). This CDR3 comprises 14 residues. The V end was cut by 7 bases, the J end by 7 bases, with 17 bases between. Germline CDR1 and CDR2: GTSNPN and SVGIG (reference sequence). Combining the CDR3 with reference TRBV30 and TRBJ1-6 gives the whole variable domain SQTIHQWPATLVQPVGSPLSLECTVEGTSNPNLYWYRQAAGRGLQLLFYSVGIGQISSEVPQNLSASRPQDRQFILSSKKLLLSDSGFYLCALEAGAFNSPLHFGNGTRLTVT.

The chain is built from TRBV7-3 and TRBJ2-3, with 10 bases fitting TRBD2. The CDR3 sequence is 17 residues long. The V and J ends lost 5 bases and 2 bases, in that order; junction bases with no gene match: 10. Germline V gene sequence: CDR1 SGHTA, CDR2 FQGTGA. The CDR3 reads CASSQAGGPLSTDTQYF. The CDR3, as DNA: TGTGCCAGCAGCCAAGCGGGGGGGCCCCTTTCCACAGATACGCAGTATTTT.

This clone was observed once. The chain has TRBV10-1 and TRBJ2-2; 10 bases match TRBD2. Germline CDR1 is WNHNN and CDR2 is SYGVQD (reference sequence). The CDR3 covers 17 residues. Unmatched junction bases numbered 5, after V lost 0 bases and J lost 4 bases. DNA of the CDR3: TGCGCCAGCAGTGAGTCGGCTAGCGGGAGTAGCACCGGGGAGCTGTTTTTT. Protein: CASSESASGSSTGELFF.

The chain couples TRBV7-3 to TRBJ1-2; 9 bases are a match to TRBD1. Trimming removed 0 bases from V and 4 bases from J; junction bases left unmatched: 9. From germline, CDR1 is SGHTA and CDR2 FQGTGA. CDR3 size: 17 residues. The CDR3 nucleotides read TGTGCCAGCAGCTTAACTTGGGGGGACAGGGAGGGCTATGGCTACACCTTC. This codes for CASSLTWGDREGYGYTF.

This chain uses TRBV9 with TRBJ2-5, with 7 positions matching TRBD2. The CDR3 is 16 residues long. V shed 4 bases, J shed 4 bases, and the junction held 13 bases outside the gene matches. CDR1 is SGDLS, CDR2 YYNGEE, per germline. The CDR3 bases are TGTGCCAGCAGCCTCCTGGGTCGCGGGAGACGAGAGACCCAGTACTTC. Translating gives CASSLLGRGRRETQYF.

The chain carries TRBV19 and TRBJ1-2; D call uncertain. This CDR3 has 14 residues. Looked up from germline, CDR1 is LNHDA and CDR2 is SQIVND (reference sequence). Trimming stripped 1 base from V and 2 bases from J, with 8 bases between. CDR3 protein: CASSIATKNYGYTF. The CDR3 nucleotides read TGTGCCAGTAGTATAGCGACAAAGAACTATGGCTACACCTTC.

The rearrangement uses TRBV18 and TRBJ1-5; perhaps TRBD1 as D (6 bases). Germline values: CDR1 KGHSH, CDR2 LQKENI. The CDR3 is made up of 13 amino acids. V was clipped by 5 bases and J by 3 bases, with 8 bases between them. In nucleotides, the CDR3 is TGTGCCAGCTCAGAGGGGGTCAATCAGCCCCAGCATTTT. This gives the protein CASSEGVNQPQHF. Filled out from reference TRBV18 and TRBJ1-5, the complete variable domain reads NAGVMQNPRHLVRRRGQEARLRCSPMKGHSHVYWYRQLPEEGLKFMVYLQKENIIDESGMPKERFSAEFPKEGPSILRIQQVVRGDSAAYFCASSEGVNQPQHFGDGTRLSIL.

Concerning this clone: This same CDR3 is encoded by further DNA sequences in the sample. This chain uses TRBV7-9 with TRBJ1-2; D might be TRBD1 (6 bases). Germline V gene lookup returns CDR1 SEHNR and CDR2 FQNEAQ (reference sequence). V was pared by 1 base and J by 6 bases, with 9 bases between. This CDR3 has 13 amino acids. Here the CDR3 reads CASSLENRDGYTF. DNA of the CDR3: TGTGCCAGCAGCTTAGAAAACAGGGATGGCTACACCTTC. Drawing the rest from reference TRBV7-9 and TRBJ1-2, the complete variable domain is DTGVSQNPRHKITKRGQNVTFRCDPISEHNRLYWYRQTLGQGPEFLTYFQNEAQLEKSRLLSDRFSAERPKGSFSTLEIQRTEQGDSAMYLCASSLENRDGYTFGSGTRLTVV.

In nucleotides, the CDR3 is TGCGCCAGCAGCTTGGCGACTAGCGGGATGGCTGGGGAGCTGTTTTTT. This sequence encodes CASSLATSGMAGELFF. This chain links TRBV5-1 with TRBJ2-2; 11 bases are a match to TRBD2. This CDR3 contains 16 residues. The germline V gene has CDR1 SGHRS and CDR2 YFSETQ. Unmatched junction bases numbered 6, after V lost 0 bases and J lost 8 bases.

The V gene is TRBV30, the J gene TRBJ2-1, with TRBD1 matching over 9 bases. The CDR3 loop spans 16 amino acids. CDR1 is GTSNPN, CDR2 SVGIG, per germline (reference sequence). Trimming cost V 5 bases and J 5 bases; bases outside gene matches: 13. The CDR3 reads CAWGPYTGGAHNEQFF. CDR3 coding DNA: TGTGCCTGGGGTCCCTATACAGGGGGCGCCCACAATGAGCAGTTCTTC.